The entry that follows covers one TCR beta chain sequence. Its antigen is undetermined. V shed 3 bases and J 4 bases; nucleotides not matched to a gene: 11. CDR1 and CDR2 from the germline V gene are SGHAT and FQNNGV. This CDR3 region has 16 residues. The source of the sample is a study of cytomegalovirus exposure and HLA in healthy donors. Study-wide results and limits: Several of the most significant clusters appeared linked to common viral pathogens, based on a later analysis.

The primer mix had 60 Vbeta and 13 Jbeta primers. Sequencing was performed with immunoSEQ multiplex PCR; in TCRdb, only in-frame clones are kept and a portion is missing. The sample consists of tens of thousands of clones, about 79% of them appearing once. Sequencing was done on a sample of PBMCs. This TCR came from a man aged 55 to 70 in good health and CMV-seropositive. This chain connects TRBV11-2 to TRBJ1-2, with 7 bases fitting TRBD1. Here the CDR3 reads CASSFGGGQAFYGYTF. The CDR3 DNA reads TGTGCCAGCAGCTTTGGGGGAGGACAGGCGTTCTATGGCTACACCTTC.